The clone carrying this TCR beta chain was observed a few times. The CDR3 sequence is 16 residues long. V lost 6 bases and J 2 bases, leaving 17 bases between the germline ends. Germline V CDR1 and CDR2: MDHEN, SYDVKM. This sample stems from a study of blood T cell repertoires in COVID-19. About the study: Sites across the United States, Italy and Spain contributed samples from acute and convalescent COVID-19.

Original data processing: Quantification of nucleated cells was approximated via reference gene primer amplification. Sequencing was performed with immunoSEQ multiplex PCR; in TCRdb, only in-frame clones are kept and a portion is missing. V and J calls and clone size are given by that table; D and trimming were obtained from the DNA. In the table there are 97,000 or so clones, around four fifths of which are singletons. The V and J genes are TRBV28 and TRBJ1-5; the D is unclear. This clonotype was sampled from a man aged 55 to 69 with active or convalescent COVID-19. Specimen: peripheral blood. The CDR3 region has the DNA TGTGCCAGCAGGACTGGGTCTTTAAGTGGCAATCAGCCCCAGCATTTT. This gives the protein CASRTGSLSGNQPQHF.